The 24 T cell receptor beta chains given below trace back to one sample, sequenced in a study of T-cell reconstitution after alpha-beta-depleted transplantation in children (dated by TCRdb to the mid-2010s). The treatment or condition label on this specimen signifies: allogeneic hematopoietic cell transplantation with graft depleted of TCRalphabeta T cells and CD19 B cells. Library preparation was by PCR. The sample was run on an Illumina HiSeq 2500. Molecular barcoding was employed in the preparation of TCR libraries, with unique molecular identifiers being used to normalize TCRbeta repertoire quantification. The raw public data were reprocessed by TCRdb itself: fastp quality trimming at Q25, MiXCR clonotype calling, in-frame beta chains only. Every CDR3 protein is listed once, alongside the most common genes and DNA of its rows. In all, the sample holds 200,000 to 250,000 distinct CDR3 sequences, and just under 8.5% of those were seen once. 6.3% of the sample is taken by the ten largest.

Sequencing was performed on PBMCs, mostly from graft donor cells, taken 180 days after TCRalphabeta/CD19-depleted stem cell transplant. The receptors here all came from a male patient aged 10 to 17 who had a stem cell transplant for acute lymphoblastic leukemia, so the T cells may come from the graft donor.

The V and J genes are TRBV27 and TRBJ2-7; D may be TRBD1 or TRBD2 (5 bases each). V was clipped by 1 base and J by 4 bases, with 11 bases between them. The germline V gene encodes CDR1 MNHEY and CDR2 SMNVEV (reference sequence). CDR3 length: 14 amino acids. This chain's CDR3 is CASSLLGVGYEQYF. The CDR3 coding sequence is TGTGCCAGCAGTTTATTGGGGGTCGGGTACGAGCAGTACTTC.

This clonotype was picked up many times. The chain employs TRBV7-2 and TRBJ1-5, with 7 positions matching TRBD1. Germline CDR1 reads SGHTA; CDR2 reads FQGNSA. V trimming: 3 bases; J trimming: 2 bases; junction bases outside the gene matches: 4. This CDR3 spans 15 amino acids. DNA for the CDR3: TGTGCCAGCAGCTTCGACAGGGAAGGCAATCAGCCCCAGCATTTT. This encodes CASSFDREGNQPQHF.

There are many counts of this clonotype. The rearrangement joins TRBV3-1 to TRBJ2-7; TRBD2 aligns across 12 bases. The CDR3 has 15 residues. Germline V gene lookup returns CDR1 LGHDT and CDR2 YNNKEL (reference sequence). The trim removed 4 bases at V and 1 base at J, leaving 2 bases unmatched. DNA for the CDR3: TGTGCCAGCAGCCCCGGACTAGCGGGATCCTACGAGCAGTACTTC. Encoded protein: CASSPGLAGSYEQYF.

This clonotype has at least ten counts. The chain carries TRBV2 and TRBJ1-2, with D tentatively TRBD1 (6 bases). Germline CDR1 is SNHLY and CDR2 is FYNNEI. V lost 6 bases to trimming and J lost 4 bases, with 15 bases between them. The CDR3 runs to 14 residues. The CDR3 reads CASRYRETSYGYTF. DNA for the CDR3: TGTGCCAGCAGATACAGGGAGACCTCCTATGGCTACACCTTC.

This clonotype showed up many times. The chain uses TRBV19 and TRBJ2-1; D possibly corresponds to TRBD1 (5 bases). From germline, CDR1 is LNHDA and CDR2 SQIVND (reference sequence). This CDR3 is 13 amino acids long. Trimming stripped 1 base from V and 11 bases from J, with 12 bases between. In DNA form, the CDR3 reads TGTGCCAGTAGTATAGTTCCAGGGCCTAAGCAGTTCTTC. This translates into CASSIVPGPKQFF.

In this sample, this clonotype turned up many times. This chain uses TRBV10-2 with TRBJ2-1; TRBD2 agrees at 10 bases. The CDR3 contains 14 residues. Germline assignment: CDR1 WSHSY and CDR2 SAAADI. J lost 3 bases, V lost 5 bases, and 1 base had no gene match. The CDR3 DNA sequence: TGCGCCAGCAGTCCTAGCGGGAGCTACAATGAGCAGTTCTTC. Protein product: CASSPSGSYNEQFF.

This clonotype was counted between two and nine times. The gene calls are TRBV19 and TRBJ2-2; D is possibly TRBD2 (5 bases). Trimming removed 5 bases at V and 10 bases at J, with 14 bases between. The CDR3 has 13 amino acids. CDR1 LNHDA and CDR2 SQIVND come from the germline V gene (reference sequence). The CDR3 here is CASSYLARKELFF. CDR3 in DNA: TGTGCCAGTAGTTATCTAGCCCGGAAGGAGCTGTTTTTT.

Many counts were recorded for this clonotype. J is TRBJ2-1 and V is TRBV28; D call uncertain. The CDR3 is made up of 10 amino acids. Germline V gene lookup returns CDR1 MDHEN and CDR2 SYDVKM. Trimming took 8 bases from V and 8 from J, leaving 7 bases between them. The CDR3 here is CASERYEQFF. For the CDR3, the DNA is TGTGCCAGCGAGAGGTATGAGCAGTTCTTC. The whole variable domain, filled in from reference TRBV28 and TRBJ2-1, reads DVKVTQSSRYLVKRTGEKVFLECVQDMDHENMFWYRQDPGLGLRLIYFSYDVKMKEKGDIPEGYSVSREKKERFSLILESASTNQTSMYLCASERYEQFFGPGTRLTVL.

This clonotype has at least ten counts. In nucleotides, the CDR3 is TGTGCCAGCAGCTCCCAGGGTGGGAACACCATATATTTT. This translates into CASSSQGGNTIYF. The chain couples TRBV7-3 to TRBJ1-3, with D possibly matching TRBD1 (5 bases). This CDR3 comprises 13 residues. Germline assignment: CDR1 SGHTA and CDR2 FQGTGA. V gave up 4 bases and J gave up 7 bases, with 11 bases separating them.

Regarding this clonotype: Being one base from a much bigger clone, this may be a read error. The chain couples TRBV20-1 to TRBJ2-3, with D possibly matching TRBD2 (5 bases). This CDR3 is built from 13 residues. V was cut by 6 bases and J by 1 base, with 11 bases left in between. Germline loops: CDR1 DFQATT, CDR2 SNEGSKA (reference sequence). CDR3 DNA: TGCAGTGCCTGGACTTGCGGCACAGATACGCAGTATTTT. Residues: CSAWTCGTDTQYF.

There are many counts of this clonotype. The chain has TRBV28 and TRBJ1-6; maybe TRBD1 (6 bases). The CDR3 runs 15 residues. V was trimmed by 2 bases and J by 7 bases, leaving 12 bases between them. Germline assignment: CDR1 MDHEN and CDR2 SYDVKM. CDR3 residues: CASSLGDILNSPLHF. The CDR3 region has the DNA TGTGCCAGCAGTTTAGGGGACATACTGAATTCACCCCTCCACTTT. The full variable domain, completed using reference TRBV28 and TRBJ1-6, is DVKVTQSSRYLVKRTGEKVFLECVQDMDHENMFWYRQDPGLGLRLIYFSYDVKMKEKGDIPEGYSVSREKKERFSLILESASTNQTSMYLCASSLGDILNSPLHFGNGTRLTVT.

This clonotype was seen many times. The CDR3 region is CASSQDPPAGSTDTQYF. The DNA of the CDR3 is TGTGCCAGCAGCCAAGATCCCCCAGCGGGGAGCACAGATACGCAGTATTTT. The V gene is TRBV4-2, the J gene TRBJ2-3; TRBD2 agrees at 7 bases. Germline CDR1 and CDR2: LGHNA and YNFKEQ. The CDR3 spans 17 residues. V was pared by 0 bases and J by 0 bases, with 6 bases of the junction left unmatched.

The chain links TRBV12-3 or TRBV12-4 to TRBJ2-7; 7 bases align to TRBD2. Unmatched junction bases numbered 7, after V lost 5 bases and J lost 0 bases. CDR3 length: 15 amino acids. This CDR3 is CASSRLGGSSYEQYF. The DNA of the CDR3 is TGTGCCAGCAGTCGACTGGGGGGGAGCTCCTACGAGCAGTACTTC.

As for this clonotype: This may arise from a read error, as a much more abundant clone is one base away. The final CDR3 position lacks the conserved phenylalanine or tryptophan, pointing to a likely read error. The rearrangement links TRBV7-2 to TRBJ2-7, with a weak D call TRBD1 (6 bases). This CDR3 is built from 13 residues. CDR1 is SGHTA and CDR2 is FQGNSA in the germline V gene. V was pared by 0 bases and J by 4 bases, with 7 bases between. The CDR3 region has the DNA TGTGCCAGCAGCTTAGCCCAGGGGTACGAGCAGTACTGC. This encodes CASSLAQGYEQYC.

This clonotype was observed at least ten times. The CDR3 coding sequence is TGCAGCGTTGAGTCCTCTCGGGGGGCCAACGTCCTGACTTTC. Translating gives CSVESSRGANVLTF. This chain uses TRBV29-1 with TRBJ2-6; D gene unclear. The CDR3 consists of 14 residues. CDR1 and CDR2 from the germline V gene are SQVTM and ANQGSEA. Trimming cost V 3 bases and J 4 bases, with 10 bases left between them.

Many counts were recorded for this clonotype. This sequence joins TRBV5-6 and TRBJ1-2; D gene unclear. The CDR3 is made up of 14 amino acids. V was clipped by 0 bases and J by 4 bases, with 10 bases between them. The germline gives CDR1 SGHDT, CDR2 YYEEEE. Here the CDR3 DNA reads TGTGCCAGCAGCTTGGACCGCGTGAGCTATGGCTACACCTTC. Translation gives CASSLDRVSYGYTF.

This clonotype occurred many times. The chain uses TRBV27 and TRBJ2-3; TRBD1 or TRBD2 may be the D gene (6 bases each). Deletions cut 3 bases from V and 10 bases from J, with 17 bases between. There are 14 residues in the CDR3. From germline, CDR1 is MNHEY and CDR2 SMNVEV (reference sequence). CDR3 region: CASSFGGPGIAQYF. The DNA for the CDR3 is TGTGCCAGCAGTTTTGGGGGGCCGGGGATTGCGCAGTATTTT.

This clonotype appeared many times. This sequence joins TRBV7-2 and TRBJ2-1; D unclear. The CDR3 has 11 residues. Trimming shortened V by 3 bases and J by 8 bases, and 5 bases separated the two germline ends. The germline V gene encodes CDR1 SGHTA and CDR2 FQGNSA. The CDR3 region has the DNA TGTGCCAGCAGCTTGGTGTATGAGCAGTTCTTC. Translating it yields CASSLVYEQFF.

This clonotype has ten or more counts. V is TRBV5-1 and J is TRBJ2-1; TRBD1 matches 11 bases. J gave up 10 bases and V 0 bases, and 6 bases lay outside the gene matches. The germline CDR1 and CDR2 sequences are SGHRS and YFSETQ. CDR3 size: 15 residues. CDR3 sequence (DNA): TGCGCCAGCAGCTTGGCAGGACAGGGGGCAGGGGAGCAGTTCTTC. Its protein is CASSLAGQGAGEQFF.

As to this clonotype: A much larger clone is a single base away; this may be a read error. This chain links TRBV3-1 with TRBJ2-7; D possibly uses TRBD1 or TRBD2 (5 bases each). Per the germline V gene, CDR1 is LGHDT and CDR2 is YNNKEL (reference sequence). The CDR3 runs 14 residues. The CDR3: CASSHEGPSYDQYF. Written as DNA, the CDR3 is TGTGCCAGCAGCCATGAGGGGCCCTCCTACGACCAGTACTTC.

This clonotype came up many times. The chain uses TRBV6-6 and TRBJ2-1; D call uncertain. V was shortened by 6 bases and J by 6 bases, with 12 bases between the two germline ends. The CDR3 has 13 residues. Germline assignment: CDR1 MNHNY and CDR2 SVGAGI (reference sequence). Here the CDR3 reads CASRSHTVNEQFF. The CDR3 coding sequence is TGTGCCAGCAGATCTCACACCGTCAATGAGCAGTTCTTC.

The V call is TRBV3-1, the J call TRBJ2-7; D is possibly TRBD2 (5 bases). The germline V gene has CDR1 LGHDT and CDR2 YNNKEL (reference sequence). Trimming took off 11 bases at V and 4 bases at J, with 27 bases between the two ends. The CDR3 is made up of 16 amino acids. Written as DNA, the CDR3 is TGTGCCTCCTCCAAGCACGCCTCTCTAGCCAGTTACGAGCAGTACTTC. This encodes CASSKHASLASYEQYF.

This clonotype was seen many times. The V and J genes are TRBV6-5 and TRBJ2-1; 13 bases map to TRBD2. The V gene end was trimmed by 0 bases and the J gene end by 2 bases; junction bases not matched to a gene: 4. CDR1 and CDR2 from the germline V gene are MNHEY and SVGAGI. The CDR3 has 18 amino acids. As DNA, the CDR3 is TGTGCCAGCAGTTACTCGACTAGCGGGAGGACCACCTACAATGAGCAGTTCTTC. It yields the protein CASSYSTSGRTTYNEQFF.

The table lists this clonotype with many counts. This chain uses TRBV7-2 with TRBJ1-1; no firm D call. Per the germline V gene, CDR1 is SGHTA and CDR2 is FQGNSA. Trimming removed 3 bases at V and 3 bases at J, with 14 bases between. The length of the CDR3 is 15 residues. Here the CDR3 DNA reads TGTGCCAGCAGCTTCAAACCCTGGGCTGACACTGAAGCTTTCTTT. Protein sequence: CASSFKPWADTEAFF.